Below, 22 T cell receptor beta chains from the same sample are listed, as sequenced in a study of shared clonotypes between healthy human individuals. Clones were sequenced by immunoSEQ multiplex PCR, and TCRdb holds only the in-frame ones, with some missing. Among 2 million to 2.5 million clones, approximately 95% were seen once, and the ten largest hold about 0.39%. Sequencing was performed on naive CD4+ T cells from PBMCs. The subset is: CD45RA+ positively selected. Source of these receptors: a man aged 18 to 30 in good health. Some clones in this sample may be carry-over from other donors' samples.

V gene TRBV27 combines with J gene TRBJ2-1, with 9 bases lining up with TRBD2. The V gene's germline CDR1 is MNHEY and CDR2 SMNVEV (reference sequence). Losses at the gene ends were 6 bases for V and 8 bases for J; bases not matched to a gene: 11. The CDR3 loop spans 15 amino acids. CDR3 DNA sequence: TGTGCCAGCAGCCCTCGGTTAGCGGGAGTCGATGAGCAGTTCTTC. It specifies CASSPRLAGVDEQFF.

As to this clone: This CDR3 is also generated by other DNA sequences in the sample. The chain joins TRBV30 to TRBJ2-5; D ambiguous. Germline loops: CDR1 GTSNPN, CDR2 SVGIG (reference sequence). This CDR3 has 10 residues. The V and J ends lost 6 bases and 2 bases respectively, with 4 bases between them. The CDR3 region has the DNA TGTGCCTGTCAACAAGAGACCCAGTACTTC. This codes for CACQQETQYF.

The chain employs TRBV18 and TRBJ1-3; possibly TRBD1 for D (6 bases). The germline V and J ends were trimmed by 1 base and 0 bases, with 10 bases remaining between them. This CDR3 is 16 amino acids long. Germline V lookup: CDR1 KGHSH, CDR2 LQKENI. The CDR3 here is CASSPLGASSGNTIYF. The CDR3 coding sequence is TGTGCCAGCTCACCACTGGGGGCCAGCTCTGGAAACACCATATATTTT.

The V call is TRBV5-1, the J call TRBJ2-7; TRBD1 matches at 7 bases. This CDR3 is built from 13 residues. In germline, CDR1 is SGHRS, CDR2 YFSETQ. After removal of 0 bases from V and 6 bases from J, the junction contained 3 bases not matched to a gene. The CDR3 DNA reads as TGCGCCAGCAGCTTGGGAGACAGGGCCGAGCAGTACTTC. Translating gives CASSLGDRAEQYF.

Here the CDR3 DNA reads TGTGCCAGCAAACGGCGGGATAGGGGCGATGAGCAGTTCTTC. Its protein product is CASKRRDRGDEQFF. The chain combines TRBV6-5 with TRBJ2-1; tentatively, D is TRBD2 (6 bases). Germline V lookup: CDR1 MNHEY, CDR2 SVGAGI. The CDR3 contains 14 residues. Trimming left V 7 bases short and J 8 bases short, with 18 bases between.

The chain employs TRBV2 and TRBJ2-3; the match to TRBD1 covers 7 bases. From germline, CDR1 is SNHLY and CDR2 FYNNEI. Trimming cost V 5 bases and J 4 bases; bases outside gene matches: 6. The CDR3 covers 14 residues. CDR3 DNA: TGTGCCAGCAGTCTCGTAGGGGGCTCAGATACGCAGTATTTT. Translating gives CASSLVGGSDTQYF.

On this clone: The sample carries other DNA sequences with the same CDR3. This chain uses TRBV20-1 with TRBJ2-5, with D unresolved. V was clipped by 3 bases and J by 5 bases, with 7 bases between them. This CDR3 region has 11 residues. Germline CDR1 reads DFQATT; CDR2 reads SNEGSKA (reference sequence). Here the CDR3 DNA reads TGCAGTGCTAGTCTCAGGGAGACCCAGTACTTC. Protein product: CSASLRETQYF.

This chain joins TRBV18 and TRBJ2-6; D is undetermined. Germline-derived CDR1 and CDR2 are KGHSH and LQKENI. V lost 6 bases and J lost 0, with 9 bases in between. The CDR3 loop spans 15 amino acids. CDR3 in DNA: TGTGCCAGCTCCCCTGCCCCCTCTGGGGCCAACGTCCTGACTTTC. Its translation: CASSPAPSGANVLTF.

This clone was observed a handful of times. The chain combines TRBV5-4 with TRBJ1-1, with D unclear. The CDR3 has 14 residues. The V and J ends lost 0 bases and 1 base respectively, with 7 bases between them. CDR1 is SGHNT and CDR2 is YYREEE in the germline V gene (reference sequence). CDR3 sequence reads: CASSLAPGNTEAFF. The DNA of the CDR3 is TGTGCCAGCAGCTTGGCCCCCGGGAACACTGAAGCTTTCTTT.

The rearrangement joins TRBV4-1 to TRBJ2-1, with TRBD1 as a possible D gene (5 bases). Germline V gene data show CDR1 as MGHRA and CDR2 as YSYEKL. CDR3 length: 15 residues. The V end was cut by 1 base, the J end by 6 bases, with 13 bases between. The DNA of the CDR3 is TGCGCCAGCAGCCAAGTTACCAGGGTTCGCAATGAGCAGTTCTTC. Its translation is CASSQVTRVRNEQFF.

This clone was seen once. The chain uses TRBV5-1 and TRBJ2-1; 12 bases match TRBD2. V dropped 4 bases and J dropped 2; count of bases not matched to a gene: 4. Germline V gene data show CDR1 as SGHRS and CDR2 as YFSETQ. The length of the CDR3 is 16 residues. CDR3 nucleotides: TGCGCCAGCAGCGCACTAGCGGGAGGCGCCTACAATGAGCAGTTCTTC. Protein: CASSALAGGAYNEQFF.

The chain has TRBV7-9 and TRBJ2-1, with 8 bases identical to TRBD2. V dropped 4 bases and J dropped 5; count of bases not matched to a gene: 19. The CDR3 is 19 residues long. From germline, CDR1 is SEHNR and CDR2 FQNEAQ (reference sequence). As DNA, the CDR3 is TGTGCCAGCAGCTCCCTCCCCCCCTCGACGCCGGGAGGGCACAATGAGCAGTTCTTC. Encoded protein: CASSSLPPSTPGGHNEQFF. Filled out from reference TRBV7-9 and TRBJ2-1, the complete variable domain reads DTGVSQNPRHKITKRGQNVTFRCDPISEHNRLYWYRQTLGQGPEFLTYFQNEAQLEKSRLLSDRFSAERPKGSFSTLEIQRTEQGDSAMYLCASSSLPPSTPGGHNEQFFGPGTRLTVL.

The rearrangement links TRBV4-3 to TRBJ2-3; 9 bases agree with TRBD2. The germline V gene has CDR1 LGHNA and CDR2 YSLEER. Germline trimming cut 4 bases from V and 4 bases from J; bases unmatched to any gene: 9. CDR3 length equals 16 residues. CDR3 sequence: CASSRGAGGPPDTQYF. CDR3 DNA: TGCGCCAGCAGCCGGGGGGCGGGAGGGCCCCCAGATACGCAGTATTTT.

The chain employs TRBV18 and TRBJ1-2; 8 bases line up with TRBD1. Losses at the gene ends were 3 bases for V and 6 bases for J; bases not matched to a gene: 9. This CDR3 contains 15 residues. The germline gives CDR1 KGHSH, CDR2 LQKENI. In DNA form, the CDR3 reads TGTGCCAGCTCACCGGGACAGGAATCTTTGGATGGCTACACCTTC. This translates into CASSPGQESLDGYTF. Together with reference TRBV18 and TRBJ1-2, the CDR3 gives the full variable domain: NAGVMQNPRHLVRRRGQEARLRCSPMKGHSHVYWYRQLPEEGLKFMVYLQKENIIDESGMPKERFSAEFPKEGPSILRIQQVVRGDSAAYFCASSPGQESLDGYTFGSGTRLTVV.

In the case of this clone: The sample holds other DNA sequences that translate to the same CDR3. V and J are TRBV29-1 and TRBJ1-1; D is unclear. V was shortened by 5 bases and J by 5 bases, with 15 bases between the two germline ends. The CDR3 runs 13 residues. Germline CDR1 and CDR2: SQVTM and ANQGSEA. As DNA, the CDR3 is TGCAGCGTTTCGGGCCGAGCGCGGACTGAAGCTTTCTTT. This translates into CSVSGRARTEAFF.

This chain joins TRBV28 and TRBJ2-3, with D perhaps matching TRBD2 (5 bases). The V end was cut by 2 bases, the J end by 5 bases, with 11 bases between. The CDR3 sequence is 14 residues long. The germline CDR1 and CDR2 sequences are MDHEN and SYDVKM. The CDR3 DNA is TGTGCCAGCAGTTTACCTGACTACCTAGATACGCAGTATTTT. Its translation is CASSLPDYLDTQYF.

For this clone: Other DNA sequences in this specimen translate into the identical CDR3. The chain recombines TRBV5-1 with TRBJ1-1; 7 bases agree with TRBD1. The trim removed 4 bases at V and 1 base at J, leaving 10 bases unmatched. CDR3 length: 16 amino acids. Germline V gene lookup returns CDR1 SGHRS and CDR2 YFSETQ. As DNA, the CDR3 is TGCGCCAGCAGCCTAGCCTCCGGGACAGCGAACACTGAAGCTTTCTTT. Translated: CASSLASGTANTEAFF.

The count of this clone is one. V is TRBV5-4 and J is TRBJ2-1, with TRBD1 matching over 7 bases. V lost 7 bases, J lost 0 bases, and 7 bases stayed unmatched. The germline V gene encodes CDR1 SGHNT and CDR2 YYREEE (reference sequence). There are 15 residues in the CDR3. The CDR3 DNA sequence: TGTGCCAGCGCTCGGACAGGTACCTCCTACAATGAGCAGTTCTTC. This translates into CASARTGTSYNEQFF.

The rearrangement joins TRBV5-6 to TRBJ1-1, with D perhaps matching TRBD1 (6 bases). Germline V CDR1 and CDR2: SGHDT, YYEEEE. V was trimmed by 1 base and J by 4 bases, leaving 17 bases between them. The CDR3 length is 16 residues. The CDR3 sequence is CASSLLGHSGGTEAFF. The CDR3 nucleotides read TGTGCCAGCAGCTTGCTGGGACACTCGGGGGGCACTGAAGCTTTCTTT.

This chain uses TRBV28 with TRBJ2-7; D is perhaps TRBD1 (7 bases). Trimming shortened V by 7 bases and J by 5 bases, and 18 bases separated the two germline ends. CDR1 MDHEN and CDR2 SYDVKM come from the germline V gene. The CDR3 consists of 14 residues. This CDR3 is CASNPGGTEDEQYF. The CDR3 DNA follows: TGTGCCAGCAACCCAGGGGGGACAGAGGACGAGCAGTACTTC.

This chain connects TRBV5-1 to TRBJ2-3; maybe TRBD1 (5 bases). CDR3 length: 17 amino acids. The germline V gene has CDR1 SGHRS and CDR2 YFSETQ. V was shortened by 0 bases and J by 0 bases, with 14 bases between the two germline ends. CDR3: CASSLARQPYSTDTQYF. In nucleotides, the CDR3 is TGCGCCAGCAGCTTGGCCAGACAGCCGTATAGCACAGATACGCAGTATTTT. The full variable domain, its missing parts supplied by reference TRBV5-1 and TRBJ2-3, is KAGVTQTPRYLIKTRGQQVTLSCSPISGHRSVSWYQQTPGQGLQFLFEYFSETQRNKGNFPGRFSGRQFSNSRSEMNVSTLELGDSALYLCASSLARQPYSTDTQYFGPGTRLTVL.

As to this clone: Different DNA sequences within this sample yield the same CDR3. The chain carries TRBV6-5 and TRBJ1-5; weak D call: TRBD1 (5 bases). This CDR3 contains 14 residues. Trimming removed 2 bases at V and 2 bases at J, with 7 bases between. CDR1 and CDR2 (germline): MNHEY, SVGAGI. CDR3 nucleotides: TGTGCCAGCAGTTACGGGGGAGGCAATCAGCCCCAGCATTTT. This codes for CASSYGGGNQPQHF.